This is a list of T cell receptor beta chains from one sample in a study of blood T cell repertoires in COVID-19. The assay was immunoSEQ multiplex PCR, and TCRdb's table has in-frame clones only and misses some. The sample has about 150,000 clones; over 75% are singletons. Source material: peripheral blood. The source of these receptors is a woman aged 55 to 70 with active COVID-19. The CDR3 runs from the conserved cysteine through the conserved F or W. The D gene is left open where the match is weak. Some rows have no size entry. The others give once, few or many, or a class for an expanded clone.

cdr3_nt: TGTGCCAGCAGCTTAGGGGCGGGGCGTTCCTACGAGCAGTACTTC; cdr3_aa: CASSLGAGRSYEQYF; clone_size: NA; j_call: TRBJ2-7; d_call: NA; cdr3_length: 15; v_call: TRBV7-6
cdr3_nt: TGTGCCAGCAGCTTAGTTGCGGAGGGATACAATGAGCAGTTCTTC; cdr3_aa: CASSLVAEGYNEQFF; clone_size: once; j_call: TRBJ2-1; d_call: NA; cdr3_length: 15; v_call: TRBV7-2
cdr3_nt: TGTGCCAGCAGTCATCCCAACAGGGCGCTAACTTATGGCTACACCTTC; cdr3_aa: CASSHPNRALTYGYTF; clone_size: NA; j_call: TRBJ1-2; d_call: NA; cdr3_length: 16; v_call: TRBV28
cdr3_nt: TGTGCCAGCAGTTACCGGCTTCGCGAGAGACACCTCTACGAGCAGTACTTC; cdr3_aa: CASSYRLRERHLYEQYF; clone_size: once; j_call: TRBJ2-7; d_call: NA; cdr3_length: 17; v_call: TRBV6-2/TRBV6-3
cdr3_nt: TGTGCCAGCAGTCGAGGGGACTTTCTAGAAGCTTTCTTT; cdr3_aa: CASSRGDFLEAFF; clone_size: NA; j_call: TRBJ1-1; d_call: NA; cdr3_length: 13; v_call: TRBV6-6
cdr3_nt: TGCGCCAGCAGCCAAGATCCCCAGGGTTCTAATGAAAAACTGTTTTTT; cdr3_aa: CASSQDPQGSNEKLFF; clone_size: NA; j_call: TRBJ1-4; d_call: NA; cdr3_length: 16; v_call: TRBV4-3
cdr3_nt: TGTGCCAGCAGTCGAGGGACTAGCAATAGAGAGACCCAGTACTTC; cdr3_aa: CASSRGTSNRETQYF; clone_size: NA; j_call: TRBJ2-5; d_call: TRBD2; cdr3_length: 15; v_call: TRBV11-2
cdr3_nt: TGTGCCGGACGAACAGGGGGCGTAGAGACCCAGTACTTC; cdr3_aa: CAGRTGGVETQYF; clone_size: NA; j_call: TRBJ2-5; d_call: TRBD1; cdr3_length: 13; v_call: TRBV2
cdr3_nt: TGTGCCAGCAGCCAAGCGGGACAGGGGGCAAATGAGCAGTTCTTC; cdr3_aa: CASSQAGQGANEQFF; clone_size: NA; j_call: TRBJ2-1; d_call: TRBD1; cdr3_length: 15; v_call: TRBV6-5
cdr3_nt: TGCGCCAGCAGCTTGGAGGCAGGGGCTTTTCAGCCCCAGCATTTT; cdr3_aa: CASSLEAGAFQPQHF; clone_size: NA; j_call: TRBJ1-5; d_call: NA; cdr3_length: 15; v_call: TRBV5-1
cdr3_nt: TGTGCCACCAGCAGCCTTCTAGCGGGAGCCCAAGAGACCCAGTACTTC; cdr3_aa: CATSSLLAGAQETQYF; clone_size: NA; j_call: TRBJ2-5; d_call: TRBD2; cdr3_length: 16; v_call: TRBV15
cdr3_nt: TGCGCCAGCAGGTGGAGCGGCGAGGAGACCCAGTACTTC; cdr3_aa: CASRWSGEETQYF; clone_size: NA; j_call: TRBJ2-5; d_call: NA; cdr3_length: 13; v_call: TRBV5-1
cdr3_nt: TGTGCCAGCAGTCTCACAGGGTATCTCTACGAGCAGTACTTC; cdr3_aa: CASSLTGYLYEQYF; clone_size: NA; j_call: TRBJ2-7; d_call: NA; cdr3_length: 14; v_call: TRBV28
cdr3_nt: TGTGCCAGCAGCATTAGCGGGAGCCAAGAGACCCAGTACTTC; cdr3_aa: CASSISGSQETQYF; clone_size: NA; j_call: TRBJ2-5; d_call: TRBD2; cdr3_length: 14; v_call: TRBV5-6
cdr3_nt: TGTGCCAGCGGATCTAGCGCTGGGGAGCTGTTTTTT; cdr3_aa: CASGSSAGELFF; clone_size: NA; j_call: TRBJ2-2; d_call: NA; cdr3_length: 12; v_call: TRBV28
cdr3_nt: TGTGCCAGCTCACCAGGACAGGATTACTCCTACGAGCAGTACTTC; cdr3_aa: CASSPGQDYSYEQYF; clone_size: NA; j_call: TRBJ2-7; d_call: TRBD1; cdr3_length: 15; v_call: TRBV18
cdr3_nt: TGCGCCAGCAGGATGGGGCGGGAGGCGAAAGCTTTCTTT; cdr3_aa: CASRMGREAKAFF; clone_size: NA; j_call: TRBJ1-1; d_call: NA; cdr3_length: 13; v_call: TRBV5-1
cdr3_nt: TGTGCCAGCAGCTCCACCACCGTCGGGAGGGGGCTTCGGCCTGAAGCTTTCTTT; cdr3_aa: CASSSTTVGRGLRPEAFF; clone_size: NA; j_call: TRBJ1-1; d_call: TRBD1; cdr3_length: 18; v_call: TRBV5-5
cdr3_nt: TGTGCCAGCAGGGATGGGCAGGGGGCAAACACCATATATTTT; cdr3_aa: CASRDGQGANTIYF; clone_size: NA; j_call: TRBJ1-3; d_call: TRBD1; cdr3_length: 14; v_call: TRBV6-6
cdr3_nt: TGTGCCATCAGTGAGGTATTTAGGGAGGAGGGGACCCAGTACTTC; cdr3_aa: CAISEVFREEGTQYF; clone_size: NA; j_call: TRBJ2-5; d_call: NA; cdr3_length: 15; v_call: TRBV10-3
cdr3_nt: TGCGCCAGCAGCGTGGGACAGAACCACAATGAGCAGTTCTTC; cdr3_aa: CASSVGQNHNEQFF; clone_size: NA; j_call: TRBJ2-1; d_call: TRBD1; cdr3_length: 14; v_call: TRBV5-1
cdr3_nt: TGTGCCAGCAGTTACTCGGGTAGCGGGAGGGGAGATACGCAGTATTTT; cdr3_aa: CASSYSGSGRGDTQYF; clone_size: once; j_call: TRBJ2-3; d_call: TRBD2; cdr3_length: 16; v_call: TRBV6-5
cdr3_nt: TGTGCCAGCGCTCTGGGGGGATCTAATGAAAAACTGTTTTTT; cdr3_aa: CASALGGSNEKLFF; clone_size: NA; j_call: TRBJ1-4; d_call: NA; cdr3_length: 14; v_call: TRBV25-1
cdr3_nt: TGTGCCAGCTCACCACTCCTAGCGGGAGAATCCTCTTCCTACGAGCAGTACTTC; cdr3_aa: CASSPLLAGESSSYEQYF; clone_size: NA; j_call: TRBJ2-7; d_call: TRBD2; cdr3_length: 18; v_call: TRBV18
cdr3_nt: TGCGCCAGCATCCACGGACAGGGGGGAGCCTACGAGCAGTACTTC; cdr3_aa: CASIHGQGGAYEQYF; clone_size: NA; j_call: TRBJ2-7; d_call: TRBD1; cdr3_length: 15; v_call: TRBV23-1
cdr3_nt: TGCGCCAGCAGGTATTTGGCGGGATCGGAAGAGACCCAGTACTTC; cdr3_aa: CASRYLAGSEETQYF; clone_size: NA; j_call: TRBJ2-5; d_call: NA; cdr3_length: 15; v_call: TRBV5-1
cdr3_nt: TGTGCCTGGAGTCGAACTAGCGGGAGGTACTCCTACAATGAGCAGTTCTTC; cdr3_aa: CAWSRTSGRYSYNEQFF; clone_size: NA; j_call: TRBJ2-1; d_call: TRBD2; cdr3_length: 17; v_call: TRBV30
cdr3_nt: TGTGCCAGTAGTATATCCTGGGGGCCATGGGAGACCCAGTACTTC; cdr3_aa: CASSISWGPWETQYF; clone_size: once; j_call: TRBJ2-5; d_call: NA; cdr3_length: 15; v_call: TRBV19
cdr3_nt: TGTGCCAGCAGCCTCCGACAGGACCCGAACACTGAAGCTTTCTTT; cdr3_aa: CASSLRQDPNTEAFF; clone_size: NA; j_call: TRBJ1-1; d_call: NA; cdr3_length: 15; v_call: TRBV28
cdr3_nt: TGTGCCAGTAGTATTTTCCTAGCGGGAGGCAATGAGCAGTTCTTC; cdr3_aa: CASSIFLAGGNEQFF; clone_size: NA; j_call: TRBJ2-1; d_call: TRBD2; cdr3_length: 15; v_call: TRBV19
cdr3_nt: TGTGCCAGCAGCGGTGGGACTAGCTCTTCCTTCACAGATACGCAGTATTTT; cdr3_aa: CASSGGTSSSFTDTQYF; clone_size: NA; j_call: TRBJ2-3; d_call: TRBD2; cdr3_length: 17; v_call: TRBV9
cdr3_nt: TGTGCCAGCACCTTGACCGCCAGGCGCCATCAGCCCCAGCATTTT; cdr3_aa: CASTLTARRHQPQHF; clone_size: NA; j_call: TRBJ1-5; d_call: NA; cdr3_length: 15; v_call: TRBV6-4
cdr3_nt: TGTGCCACGTCCAATAGAGGTACGCAGTATTTT; cdr3_aa: CATSNRGTQYF; clone_size: NA; j_call: TRBJ2-3; d_call: NA; cdr3_length: 11; v_call: TRBV6-6
cdr3_nt: TGTGCCAGCAGAACAGAGGGACAGGGACGCGGCTACACCTTC; cdr3_aa: CASRTEGQGRGYTF; clone_size: NA; j_call: TRBJ1-2; d_call: TRBD1; cdr3_length: 14; v_call: TRBV5-6
cdr3_nt: TGCAGAGCCAGTCGGAGGACCGGGGATACGCAGTATTTT; cdr3_aa: CRASRRTGDTQYF; clone_size: NA; j_call: TRBJ2-3; d_call: NA; cdr3_length: 13; v_call: TRBV20-1
cdr3_nt: TGTGCCAGCTCACTATTGACAGGGCGAGAATGGGGCTCCTACGAGCAGTACTTC; cdr3_aa: CASSLLTGREWGSYEQYF; clone_size: NA; j_call: TRBJ2-7; d_call: TRBD1; cdr3_length: 18; v_call: TRBV18
cdr3_nt: TGTGCCAGTAGTATTCCTGGGGCCTCTGGGGCCAACGTCCTGACTTTC; cdr3_aa: CASSIPGASGANVLTF; clone_size: once; j_call: TRBJ2-6; d_call: NA; cdr3_length: 16; v_call: TRBV19
cdr3_nt: TGTGCCAGCAGCTTGGCGGGGGGAGCGACAACTAATGAAAAACTGTTTTTT; cdr3_aa: CASSLAGGATTNEKLFF; clone_size: NA; j_call: TRBJ1-4; d_call: NA; cdr3_length: 17; v_call: TRBV5-4
cdr3_nt: TGTGCCACCCGGGAAGCGGGGGGGAGCACAGATACGCAGTATTTT; cdr3_aa: CATREAGGSTDTQYF; clone_size: NA; j_call: TRBJ2-3; d_call: TRBD2; cdr3_length: 15; v_call: TRBV10-3
cdr3_nt: TGTGCCAGCAGGGGACAGATTGGAAACACCATATATTTT; cdr3_aa: CASRGQIGNTIYF; clone_size: few; j_call: TRBJ1-3; d_call: TRBD1; cdr3_length: 13; v_call: TRBV12-3/TRBV12-4
cdr3_nt: TGTGCCAGCAGCTCCCCGGGACAGGGAATTCCCTACGAGCAGTACTTC; cdr3_aa: CASSSPGQGIPYEQYF; clone_size: few; j_call: TRBJ2-7; d_call: TRBD1; cdr3_length: 16; v_call: TRBV5-4
cdr3_nt: TGTGCCAGTAGTATAGCCAGCTCTGGGGCCAACGTCCTGACTTTC; cdr3_aa: CASSIASSGANVLTF; clone_size: NA; j_call: TRBJ2-6; d_call: NA; cdr3_length: 15; v_call: TRBV19
cdr3_nt: TGTGCCAGTTGGGACAGGGTGTTCACTGAAGCTTTCTTT; cdr3_aa: CASWDRVFTEAFF; clone_size: NA; j_call: TRBJ1-1; d_call: TRBD1; cdr3_length: 13; v_call: TRBV19
cdr3_nt: TGTGCCAGCAGCGTAGGTCTAGCGGGAAGTTTAGCGGAGCAGTACTTC; cdr3_aa: CASSVGLAGSLAEQYF; clone_size: NA; j_call: TRBJ2-7; d_call: TRBD2; cdr3_length: 16; v_call: TRBV9
cdr3_nt: TGTGCCAGCAGTTTGAATTCAGCGGGAGGCCTCTACGAGCAGTACTTC; cdr3_aa: CASSLNSAGGLYEQYF; clone_size: NA; j_call: TRBJ2-7; d_call: TRBD2; cdr3_length: 16; v_call: TRBV28
cdr3_nt: TGTGCCAGCAGCCAACCCCTGGGCTACAACGAGCAGTACTTC; cdr3_aa: CASSQPLGYNEQYF; clone_size: NA; j_call: TRBJ2-7; d_call: NA; cdr3_length: 14; v_call: TRBV4-2
cdr3_nt: TGTGCCAGCAGTGAACTACGCTACGAGCAGTACTTC; cdr3_aa: CASSELRYEQYF; clone_size: NA; j_call: TRBJ2-7; d_call: NA; cdr3_length: 12; v_call: TRBV6-1